This entry describes one T cell receptor (beta chain). Libraries were prepared by immunoSEQ multiplex PCR; TCRdb keeps only in-frame clonotypes and omits some of them. Of a few million clones listed, about 90% were seen once; the top ten hold 0.37%. This sample was included in a study of shared clonotypes between healthy human individuals. With 6 bases clipped from V and 1 base from J, the junction kept 2 bases outside the gene matches. Germline-derived CDR1 and CDR2 are MNHNS and SASEGT. CDR3 size: 13 residues. The sequence was obtained from a man in his late teens or twenties in good health. Some clones in this sample may be carry-over from other donors' samples. Sequenced material: naive CD4+ T cells from PBMCs. Subset denoted: CD45RA+ positively selected. The chain employs TRBV6-1 and TRBJ1-1; 7 nucleotides line up with TRBD1. Written as DNA, the CDR3 is TGTGCCAGCAGGACAGGGTCGAACACTGAAGCTTTCTTT. It encodes CASRTGSNTEAFF.